Given below is one T cell receptor (beta chain) in context. This sample is part of a study of blood T cell repertoires in COVID-19. Method: immunoSEQ multiplex PCR; TCRdb's copy keeps in-frame clones and lacks some. The table has about 240,000 clones, roughly 80% seen once. The V gene's germline CDR1 is SGHDT and CDR2 YYEEEE. This CDR3 has 15 residues. Trimming stripped 1 base from V and 1 base from J, with 9 bases between. This receptor was taken from a woman in her fifties or sixties with active or convalescent COVID-19. The sample consisted of peripheral blood. J is TRBJ1-5 and V is TRBV5-6; possibly TRBD1 for D (5 bases). CDR3 residues: CASSLMGQSNQPQHF. Written as DNA, the CDR3 is TGTGCCAGCAGCTTGATGGGGCAGAGCAATCAGCCCCAGCATTTT.